This T cell receptor beta chain derives from a study of blood T cell repertoires in COVID-19. Germline loops: CDR1 MNHEY, CDR2 SVGAGI. The CDR3 loop spans 15 amino acids. Trimming took 3 bases from V and 5 from J; bases not matched to a gene: 4. Profiling relied on immunoSEQ multiplex PCR, and the TCRdb table lists in-frame clones only, not all of them. The data contain about 270,000 clones, approximately 91% of them seen just once; the ten biggest clones take up 2% to 2.5%. This receptor was obtained from a woman aged 40 to 50 with acute COVID-19. Source material: PBMCs or T cells enriched from blood (not recorded which). The chain couples TRBV6-5 to TRBJ1-6; 7 bases are shared with TRBD1. CDR3 sequence (DNA): TGTGCCAGCAGTTATGACAGGGCAAATAATTCACCCCTCCACTTT. Protein: CASSYDRANNSPLHF.